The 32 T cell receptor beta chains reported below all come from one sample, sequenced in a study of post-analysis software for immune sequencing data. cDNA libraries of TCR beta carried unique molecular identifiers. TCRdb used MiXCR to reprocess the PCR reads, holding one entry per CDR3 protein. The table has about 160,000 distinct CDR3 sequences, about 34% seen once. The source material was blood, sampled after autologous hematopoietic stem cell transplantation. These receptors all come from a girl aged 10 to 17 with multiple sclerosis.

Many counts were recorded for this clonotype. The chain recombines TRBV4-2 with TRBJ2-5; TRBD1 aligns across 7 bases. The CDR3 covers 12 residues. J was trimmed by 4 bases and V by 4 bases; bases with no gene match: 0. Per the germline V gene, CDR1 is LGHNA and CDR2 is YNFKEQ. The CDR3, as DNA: TGTGCCAGCAGCCGACAGGGAGAGACCCAGTACTTC. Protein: CASSRQGETQYF.

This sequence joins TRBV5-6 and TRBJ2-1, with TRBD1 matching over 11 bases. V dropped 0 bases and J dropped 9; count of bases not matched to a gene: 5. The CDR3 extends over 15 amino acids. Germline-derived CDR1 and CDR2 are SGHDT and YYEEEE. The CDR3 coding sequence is TGTGCCAGCAGCTTGGTGGGACAGGGGGGGCTTGAGCAGTTCTTC. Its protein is CASSLVGQGGLEQFF.

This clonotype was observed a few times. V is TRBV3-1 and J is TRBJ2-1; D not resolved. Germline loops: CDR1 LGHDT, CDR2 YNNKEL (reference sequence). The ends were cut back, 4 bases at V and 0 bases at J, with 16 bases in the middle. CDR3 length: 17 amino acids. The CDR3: CASSPTGGFSSYNEQFF. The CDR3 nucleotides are TGTGCCAGCAGCCCCACCGGTGGTTTCAGCTCCTACAATGAGCAGTTCTTC.

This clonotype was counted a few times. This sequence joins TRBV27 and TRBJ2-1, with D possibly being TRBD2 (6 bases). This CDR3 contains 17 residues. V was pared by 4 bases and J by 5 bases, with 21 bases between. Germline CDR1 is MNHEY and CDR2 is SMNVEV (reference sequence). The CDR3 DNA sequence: TGTGCCAGCAGTTGGCAGCCCGGGGCGGGATTTGACAATGAGCAGTTCTTC. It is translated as CASSWQPGAGFDNEQFF.

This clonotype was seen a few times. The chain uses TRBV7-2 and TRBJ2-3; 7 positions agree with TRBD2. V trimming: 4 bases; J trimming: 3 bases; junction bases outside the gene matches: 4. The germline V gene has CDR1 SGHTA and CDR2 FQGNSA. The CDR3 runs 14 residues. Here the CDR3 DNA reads TGTGCCAGCAGCTGGGGGGGTTCGACAGATACGCAGTATTTT. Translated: CASSWGGSTDTQYF.

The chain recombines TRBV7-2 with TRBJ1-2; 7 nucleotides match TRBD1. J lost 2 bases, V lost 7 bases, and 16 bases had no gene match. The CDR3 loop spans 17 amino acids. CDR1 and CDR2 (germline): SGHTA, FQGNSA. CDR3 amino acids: CASNTPMPGQLNYGYTF. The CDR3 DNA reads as TGTGCCAGCAATACCCCAATGCCGGGACAGCTGAACTATGGCTACACCTTC.

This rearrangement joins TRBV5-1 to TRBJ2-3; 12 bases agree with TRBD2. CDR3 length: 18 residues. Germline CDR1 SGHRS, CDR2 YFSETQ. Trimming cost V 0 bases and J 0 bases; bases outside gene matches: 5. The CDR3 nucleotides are TGCGCCAGCAGCTTGGGACTAGCGGGAGCAAGAAGCACAGATACGCAGTATTTT. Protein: CASSLGLAGARSTDTQYF. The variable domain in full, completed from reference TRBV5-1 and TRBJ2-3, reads KAGVTQTPRYLIKTRGQQVTLSCSPISGHRSVSWYQQTPGQGLQFLFEYFSETQRNKGNFPGRFSGRQFSNSRSEMNVSTLELGDSALYLCASSLGLAGARSTDTQYFGPGTRLTVL.

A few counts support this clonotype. In DNA, the CDR3 is TGTGCCAGCAGCCCTGGATGGGGGGGGACTGAAGCTTTCTTT. Protein product: CASSPGWGGTEAFF. The chain is built from TRBV3-1 and TRBJ1-1; TRBD1 is a possible D gene (5 bases). Trimming removed 4 bases at V and 5 bases at J, with 14 bases between. Germline V gene data show CDR1 as LGHDT and CDR2 as YNNKEL (reference sequence). This CDR3 spans 14 amino acids.

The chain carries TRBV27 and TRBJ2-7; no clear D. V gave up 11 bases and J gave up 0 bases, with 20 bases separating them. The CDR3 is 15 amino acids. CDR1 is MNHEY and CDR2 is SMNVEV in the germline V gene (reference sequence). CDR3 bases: TGTGCCGGCATGGCAGACGGCCGTGGCTCCTACGAGCAGTACTTC. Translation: CAGMADGRGSYEQYF.

The CDR3 spells CASSFSGGAGETQYF. In DNA form, the CDR3 reads TGTGCCAGCAGTTTCAGCGGGGGGGCAGGAGAGACCCAGTACTTC. V is TRBV12-3 or TRBV12-4 and J is TRBJ2-5; 10 bases are a match to TRBD2. This CDR3 is 15 amino acids long. After removal of 3 bases from V and 4 bases from J, the junction contained 5 bases not matched to a gene.

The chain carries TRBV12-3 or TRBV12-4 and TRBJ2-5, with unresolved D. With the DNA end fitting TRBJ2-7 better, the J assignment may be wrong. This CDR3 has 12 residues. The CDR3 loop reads CASRDSCYEQYF. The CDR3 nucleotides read TGTGCCAGCAGGGATTCCTGCTACGAGCAGTACTTC.

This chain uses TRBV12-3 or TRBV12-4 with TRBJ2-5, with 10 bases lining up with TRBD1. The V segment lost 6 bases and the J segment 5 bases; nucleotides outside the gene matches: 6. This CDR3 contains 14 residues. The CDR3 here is CASSQTGGGETQYF. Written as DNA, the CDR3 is TGTGCCAGCAGCCAGACAGGGGGCGGGGAGACCCAGTACTTC.

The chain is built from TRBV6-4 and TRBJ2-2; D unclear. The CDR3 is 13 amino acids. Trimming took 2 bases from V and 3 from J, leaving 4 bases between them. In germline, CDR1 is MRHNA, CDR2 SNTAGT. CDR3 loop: CASSDRDTGELFF. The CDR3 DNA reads TGTGCCAGCAGTGACAGGGACACCGGGGAGCTGTTTTTT.

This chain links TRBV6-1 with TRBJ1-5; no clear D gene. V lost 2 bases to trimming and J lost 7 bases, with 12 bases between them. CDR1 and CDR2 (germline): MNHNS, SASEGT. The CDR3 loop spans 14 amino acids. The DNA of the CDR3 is TGTGCCAGCAGTGAACTTGGTGCATGGCAGCCCCAGCATTTT. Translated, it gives CASSELGAWQPQHF.

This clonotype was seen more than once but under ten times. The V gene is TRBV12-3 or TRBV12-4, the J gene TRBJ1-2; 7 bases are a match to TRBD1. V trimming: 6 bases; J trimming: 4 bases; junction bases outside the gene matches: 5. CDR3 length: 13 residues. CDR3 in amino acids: CASRPGGGYGYTF. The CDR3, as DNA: TGTGCCAGCAGACCAGGGGGGGGCTATGGCTACACCTTC.

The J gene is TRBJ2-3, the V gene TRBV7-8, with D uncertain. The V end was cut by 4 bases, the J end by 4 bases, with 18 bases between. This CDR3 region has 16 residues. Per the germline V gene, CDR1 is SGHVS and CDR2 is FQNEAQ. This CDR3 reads CASSSTSSPGSDTQYF. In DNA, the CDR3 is TGTGCCAGCAGCTCCACCAGCTCCCCCGGGTCAGATACGCAGTATTTT.

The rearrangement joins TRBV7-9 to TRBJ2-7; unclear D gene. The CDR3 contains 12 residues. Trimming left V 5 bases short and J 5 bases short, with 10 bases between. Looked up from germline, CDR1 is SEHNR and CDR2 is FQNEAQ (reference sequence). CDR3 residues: CASSPTWDEQYF. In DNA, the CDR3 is TGTGCCAGCAGCCCCACATGGGACGAGCAGTACTTC.

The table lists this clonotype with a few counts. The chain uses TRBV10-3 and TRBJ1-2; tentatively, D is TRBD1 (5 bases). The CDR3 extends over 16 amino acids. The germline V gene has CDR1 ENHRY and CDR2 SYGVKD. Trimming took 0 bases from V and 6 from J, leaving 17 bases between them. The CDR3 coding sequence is TGTGCCATCAGTGAGTCGGCGGGGCAGACAAGCGATGGCTACACCTTC. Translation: CAISESAGQTSDGYTF.

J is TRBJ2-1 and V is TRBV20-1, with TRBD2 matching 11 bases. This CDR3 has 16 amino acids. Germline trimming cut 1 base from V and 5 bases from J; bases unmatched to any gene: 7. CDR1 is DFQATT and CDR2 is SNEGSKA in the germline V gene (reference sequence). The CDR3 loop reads CSARVRSGRAHNEQFF. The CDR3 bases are TGCAGTGCTAGAGTTCGTAGCGGGAGGGCCCACAATGAGCAGTTCTTC.

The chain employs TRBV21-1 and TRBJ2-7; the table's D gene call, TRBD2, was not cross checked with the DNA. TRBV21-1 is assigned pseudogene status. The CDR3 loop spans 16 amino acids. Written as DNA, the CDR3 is TGTGCCAGCAGCAAAGGGGGTAGCGGGAGCTCCTACGAGCAGTACTTC. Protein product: CASSKGGSGSSYEQYF.

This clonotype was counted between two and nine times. The CDR3 region has the DNA TGTGCCAGCAGGAAGACAGGGAACTATGGCTACACCTTC. This gives the protein CASRKTGNYGYTF. V is TRBV6-2 or TRBV6-3 and J is TRBJ1-2; TRBD1 agrees at 7 bases. Germline CDR1 is MNHEY and CDR2 is SVGEGT. V dropped 6 bases and J dropped 2; count of bases not matched to a gene: 3. The CDR3 spans 13 residues.

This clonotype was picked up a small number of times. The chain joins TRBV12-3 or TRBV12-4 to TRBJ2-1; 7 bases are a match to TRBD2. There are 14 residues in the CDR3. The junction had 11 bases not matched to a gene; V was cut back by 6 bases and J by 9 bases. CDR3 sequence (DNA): TGTGCCAGCAGGCCAGCGGCGCCGGGGGGTGAGCAGTTCTTC. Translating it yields CASRPAAPGGEQFF.

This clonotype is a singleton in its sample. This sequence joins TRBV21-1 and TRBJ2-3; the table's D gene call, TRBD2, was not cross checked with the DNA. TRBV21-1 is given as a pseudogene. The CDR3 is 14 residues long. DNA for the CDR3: TGTGCCAGCAGCAAGGGACTAGCCCCCGGTACGCAGTATTTT. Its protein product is CASSKGLAPGTQYF.

CDR3 bases: TGTGCCAGCAGTCCCCCAGGGGCGCACCCCCTAAACACCGGGGAGCTGTTTTTT. As protein: CASSPPGAHPLNTGELFF. The rearrangement links TRBV12-3 or TRBV12-4 to TRBJ2-2; D is perhaps TRBD1 (6 bases). This CDR3 has 18 amino acids. Trimming removed 5 bases from V and 2 bases from J, with 21 bases in between.

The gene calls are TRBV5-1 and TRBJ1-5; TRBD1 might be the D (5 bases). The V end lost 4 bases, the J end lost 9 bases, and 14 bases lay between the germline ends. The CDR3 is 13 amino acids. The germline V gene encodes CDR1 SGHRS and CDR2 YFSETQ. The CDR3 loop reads CASSPRVKRPQHF. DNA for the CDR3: TGCGCCAGCAGCCCCAGGGTTAAACGGCCCCAGCATTTT.

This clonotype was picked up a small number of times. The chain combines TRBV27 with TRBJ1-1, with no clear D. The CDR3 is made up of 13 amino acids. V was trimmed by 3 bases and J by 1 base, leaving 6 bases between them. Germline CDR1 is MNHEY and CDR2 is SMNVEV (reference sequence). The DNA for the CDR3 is TGTGCCAGCAGTTTTTCAGCGAACACTGAAGCTTTCTTT. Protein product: CASSFSANTEAFF.

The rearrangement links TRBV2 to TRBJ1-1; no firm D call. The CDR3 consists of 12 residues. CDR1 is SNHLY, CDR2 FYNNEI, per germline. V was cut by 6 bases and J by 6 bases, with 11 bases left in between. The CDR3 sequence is CASREGSAEAFF. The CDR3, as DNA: TGTGCCAGCAGGGAGGGCTCGGCTGAAGCTTTCTTT.

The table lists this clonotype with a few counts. The CDR3 is CASSLTGRGNGETQYF. Written as DNA, the CDR3 is TGTGCCAGCAGCTTAACGGGGCGGGGCAATGGGGAGACCCAGTACTTC. This chain connects TRBV7-3 to TRBJ2-5; D possibly corresponds to TRBD2 (6 bases). The CDR3 has 16 amino acids. V lost 0 bases and J 5 bases, leaving 16 bases between the germline ends. CDR1 is SGHTA, CDR2 FQGTGA, per germline.

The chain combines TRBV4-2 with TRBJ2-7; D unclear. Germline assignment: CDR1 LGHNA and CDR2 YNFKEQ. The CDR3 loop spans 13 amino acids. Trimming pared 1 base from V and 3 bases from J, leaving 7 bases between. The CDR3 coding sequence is TGTGCCAGCAGCCAAGCCCCCGTCTACGAGCAGTACTTC. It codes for CASSQAPVYEQYF.

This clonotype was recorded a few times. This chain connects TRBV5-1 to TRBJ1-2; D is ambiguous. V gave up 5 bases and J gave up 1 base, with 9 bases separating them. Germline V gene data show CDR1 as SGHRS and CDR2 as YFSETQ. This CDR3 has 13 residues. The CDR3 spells CASREEVNYGYTF. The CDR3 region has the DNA TGCGCCAGCAGAGAGGAAGTTAACTATGGCTACACCTTC. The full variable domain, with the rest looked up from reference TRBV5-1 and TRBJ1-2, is KAGVTQTPRYLIKTRGQQVTLSCSPISGHRSVSWYQQTPGQGLQFLFEYFSETQRNKGNFPGRFSGRQFSNSRSEMNVSTLELGDSALYLCASREEVNYGYTFGSGTRLTVV.

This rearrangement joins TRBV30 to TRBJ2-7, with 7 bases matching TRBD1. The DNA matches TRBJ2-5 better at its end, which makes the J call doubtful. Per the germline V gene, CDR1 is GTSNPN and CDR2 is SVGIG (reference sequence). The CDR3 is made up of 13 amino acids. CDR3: CAWNIGGRETQYF. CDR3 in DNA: TGTGCCTGGAACATAGGGGGCCGGGAGACCCAGTACTTC.

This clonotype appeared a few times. The DNA of the CDR3 is TGCAGTGCTAGTTCCGGCCGGAGCTCCTATAATTCACCCCTCCACTTT. This gives the protein CSASSGRSSYNSPLHF. The chain employs TRBV20-1 and TRBJ1-6; D not resolved. Germline CDR1 DFQATT, CDR2 SNEGSKA (reference sequence). Deletions cut 3 bases from V and 0 bases from J, with 12 bases between. The CDR3 length is 16 residues.